This TCR beta chain was identified in a study of beta chain features in type 1 diabetes. General study results and limits: All four CD4+ subsets of Type 1 diabetes patients contained TCRB CDR3s that were moderately but significantly shorter. Equally in patients and controls, PCR might preferentially amplify shorter templates. Patients' naive, central memory and regulatory TCRB repertoires appeared more alike than those of healthy donors.

Details on this clone: The antigen is undetermined.

Donors contributed one heparinised blood draw apiece, averaging roughly 100 mL. This CDR3 has 16 amino acids. Germline V gene data show CDR1 as LGHNA and CDR2 as YNFKEQ. The junction had 6 bases not matched to a gene; V was cut back by 0 bases and J by 3 bases. Reverse transcription of all isolated RNA meant that expressed TCRB transcripts were sequenced. The assay was immunoSEQ multiplex PCR, and TCRdb's table has in-frame clones only and misses some. The data contain 20,000 to 25,000 clones, under 60% of them seen just once; the ten biggest clones take up 0.37%. Material for sequencing was stem cell memory CD4+ T cells from blood. The origin of this receptor is a man younger than 35 with type 1 diabetes. The chain couples TRBV4-2 to TRBJ2-7, with TRBD2 identical over 9 bases. CDR3 in amino acids: CASSQDASGTFYEQYF. Written as DNA, the CDR3 is TGTGCCAGCAGCCAAGATGCTAGCGGGACCTTCTACGAGCAGTACTTC.